These 13 T cell receptor beta chains originate from one sample sequenced in a study of cytomegalovirus exposure and HLA in healthy donors. TCRdb's copy holds only in-frame clones and misses some; the assay was immunoSEQ multiplex PCR. The repertoire holds roughly 150,000 clones, with more than 75% as singletons. The sequenced sample was PBMCs. Receptors originate from a man aged 18 to 30 in good health and CMV-seronegative.

The chain couples TRBV6-1 to TRBJ2-7, with 7 bases matching TRBD1. Germline V gene lookup returns CDR1 MNHNS and CDR2 SASEGT. The junction had 8 bases not matched to a gene; V was cut back by 6 bases and J by 3 bases. The CDR3 loop spans 14 amino acids. CDR3 in DNA: TGTGCCAGCAGGCGGACAGGAGACCTCTACGAGCAGTACGTC. Amino acid sequence: CASRRTGDLYEQYV.

V is TRBV19 and J is TRBJ2-7, with 9 bases matching TRBD1. The V and J ends lost 5 bases and 6 bases, in that order; junction bases with no gene match: 8. This CDR3 is 14 amino acids long. Germline V gene lookup returns CDR1 LNHDA and CDR2 SQIVND (reference sequence). The CDR3: CASSAGTGLVEQYF. CDR3 coding DNA: TGTGCCAGTAGTGCAGGGACAGGGTTGGTCGAGCAGTACTTC.

This chain joins TRBV27 and TRBJ2-3; D gene unclear. This CDR3 contains 12 residues. Germline assignment: CDR1 MNHEY and CDR2 SMNVEV (reference sequence). Here the CDR3 DNA reads TGTGACGATTGGCAGAGCACAGATACGCAGTATTTT. This translates into CDDWQSTDTQYF.

The chain carries TRBV5-6 and TRBJ1-1; 9 bases match TRBD1. The CDR3 runs 12 residues. Trimming removed 4 bases from V and 8 bases from J; junction bases left unmatched: 3. Per germline, CDR1 SGHDT and CDR2 YYEEEE. The CDR3 region has the DNA TGTGCCAGCAGCCTCGGGACAGGGGAAGCTTTCTTT. This gives the protein CASSLGTGEAFF.

DNA of the CDR3: TGTGCCAGCAGTGACAGGGGGCCAGGAAACACCATATATTTT. The encoded protein is CASSDRGPGNTIYF. The chain links TRBV6-1 to TRBJ1-3; TRBD1 aligns across 8 bases. Losses at the gene ends were 3 bases for V and 4 bases for J; bases not matched to a gene: 2. CDR1 is MNHNS and CDR2 is SASEGT in the germline V gene. The CDR3 sequence is 14 residues long.

With regard to this clone: This sample also contains other DNA sequences that code for the same CDR3. The rearrangement uses TRBV2 and TRBJ2-7, with 8 bases lining up with TRBD1. The CDR3 length is 13 residues. The J segment lost 4 bases and the V segment lost 5 bases, leaving 4 bases of the junction unmatched. Germline V CDR1 and CDR2: SNHLY, FYNNEI. CDR3 residues: CASSPRTGYEQYV. CDR3 DNA: TGTGCCAGCAGTCCTCGGACAGGGTACGAGCAGTACGTC.

In this sample, this clone turned up a few times. CDR3: CASSERGRNTEAFF. The DNA for the CDR3 is TGTGCCAGCAGTGAACGGGGGAGGAACACTGAAGCTTTCTTT. The genes are TRBV25-1 and TRBJ1-1, with D maybe TRBD1 (5 bases). The CDR3 is made up of 14 amino acids. Trimming removed 2 bases from V and 1 base from J, with 8 bases in between. The germline V gene has CDR1 MGHDK and CDR2 SYGVNS. Together with reference TRBV25-1 and TRBJ1-1, the CDR3 gives the full variable domain: EADIYQTPRYLVIGTGKKITLECSQTMGHDKMYWYQQDPGMELHLIHYSYGVNSTEKGDLSSESTVSRIRTEHFPLTLESARPSHTSQYLCASSERGRNTEAFFGQGTRLTVV.

V is TRBV14 and J is TRBJ1-5, with 8 bases lining up with TRBD1. From germline, CDR1 is SGHDN and CDR2 FVKESK. Trimming took 4 bases from V and 0 from J; bases not matched to a gene: 5. There are 16 residues in the CDR3. CDR3 amino acids: CASSPSGGISNQPQHF. CDR3 nucleotide sequence: TGTGCCAGCAGCCCCTCAGGGGGCATTAGCAATCAGCCCCAGCATTTT.

The chain has TRBV6-5 and TRBJ1-1, with 11 bases fitting TRBD1. The germline V gene encodes CDR1 MNHEY and CDR2 SVGAGI. V trimming: 5 bases; J trimming: 7 bases; junction bases outside the gene matches: 9. The CDR3 contains 15 residues. The CDR3 DNA follows: TGTGCCAGCAGTAGGGGACAGGGGGTTCTTCTTGAAGCTTTCTTT. This codes for CASSRGQGVLLEAFF.

With respect to this clone: A junction boundary mismatches the germline segment, possibly from a read error. This chain connects TRBV7-7 to TRBJ2-5; 7 bases match TRBD1. Germline loops: CDR1 SSHAT, CDR2 FNYEAQ (reference sequence). There are 14 residues in the CDR3. The CDR3 loop is CASSSRARGETQYF. CDR3 DNA sequence: TGTGCTAGCAGCTCCCGGGCCAGGGGGGAGACCCAGTACTTC.

This sequence joins TRBV5-1 and TRBJ1-6, with D uncertain. V was clipped by 0 bases and J by 4 bases, with 8 bases between them. The germline V gene has CDR1 SGHRS and CDR2 YFSETQ. The CDR3 is 15 residues long. The CDR3 DNA reads as TGCGCCAGCAGCTTGGCGTCCGAGTATAATTCACCCCTCCACTTT. Residues: CASSLASEYNSPLHF.

The chain employs TRBV2 and TRBJ1-3, with 7 bases that match TRBD1. The germline gives CDR1 SNHLY, CDR2 FYNNEI. The CDR3 consists of 15 residues. The CDR3 DNA reads TGTTGTACCACTACAAGACAGGGCTCTGGAAACACCATATATTTT. Translation: CCTTTRQGSGNTIYF.

The CDR3 is CASRNTGQGVRGYTF. The CDR3 DNA follows: TGTGCCAGCAGAAATACAGGACAGGGGGTAAGAGGCTACACCTTC. The chain combines TRBV6-6 with TRBJ1-2; 10 positions agree with TRBD1. After removal of 6 bases from V and 8 bases from J, the junction contained 12 bases not matched to a gene. Germline CDR1 MNHNY, CDR2 SVGAGI (reference sequence). This CDR3 comprises 15 residues.